These T cell receptor beta chains were read from a single sample in a study of blood T cell repertoires in COVID-19. This table comes from immunoSEQ multiplex PCR, and its TCRdb copy is limited to in-frame clones, with some not included. Of 130,000 to 150,000 clones listed, roughly 80% were seen once; the top ten hold approximately 5%. Material: peripheral blood. Receptors were obtained from a human donor in a cohort sampled during active COVID-19. CDR3s include the opening cysteine and the closing phenylalanine or tryptophan. A D gene is named only where the DNA matches it firmly. The size of a clone is reported for some rows only, either as once, few or many, or as a class for expanded clones.

size: .
V: TRBV7-8
D: .
J: TRBJ2-5
DNA: TGTGCCAGCAGCAGTAGTCGGCTAGTCTCGGAGACCCAGTACTTC
CDR3: CASSSSRLVSETQYF

size: .
V: TRBV19
D: .
J: TRBJ1-5
DNA: TGTGCCAGTAGTATTAGTCCAGCAGGGGCCCAGCCCCAGCATTTT
CDR3: CASSISPAGAQPQHF

size: many
V: TRBV5-8
D: .
J: TRBJ2-5
DNA: TGTGCCAGCAGCTTGGAATCCTATACCCAGTACTTC
CDR3: CASSLESYTQYF

size: .
V: TRBV29-1
D: .
J: TRBJ1-4
DNA: TGCAGCGCAGGGGAGGGGGGTCGCGAAAAACTGTTTTTT
CDR3: CSAGEGGREKLFF

size: .
V: TRBV3-1/TRBV3-2
D: .
J: TRBJ1-1
DNA: TGTGCCAGCAGGCGGGGGCAGGGGACTGAAGCTTTCTTT
CDR3: CASRRGQGTEAFF

size: .
V: TRBV5-4
D: .
J: TRBJ2-5
DNA: TGTGCCAGCAGCCCCCGACAGGGAGGAGGGGAGACCCAGTACTTC
CDR3: CASSPRQGGGETQYF

size: .
V: TRBV11-2
D: .
J: TRBJ2-3
DNA: TGTGCCAGCAACATGTGGACAGATACGCAGTATTTT
CDR3: CASNMWTDTQYF

size: few
V: TRBV7-2
D: .
J: TRBJ1-6
DNA: TGTGCCAGCAGCCCCCGTGCAGGGGCCAATAATTCACCCCTCCACTTT
CDR3: CASSPRAGANNSPLHF

size: .
V: TRBV7-2
D: TRBD2
J: TRBJ2-7
DNA: TGTGCCAGCAGCTTACTGAGCGGGGTCTACGAGCAGTACTTC
CDR3: CASSLLSGVYEQYF

size: .
V: TRBV24-1
D: TRBD1
J: TRBJ2-7
DNA: TGTGCCACCATGGGGGGACAGGCCTCGGGAAAGCAGTACTTC
CDR3: CATMGGQASGKQYF

size: .
V: TRBV19
D: .
J: TRBJ2-2
DNA: TGTGCCAGTAGTATGTGGGGGCGGGACACCGGGGAGCTGTTTTTT
CDR3: CASSMWGRDTGELFF

size: .
V: TRBV7-6
D: .
J: TRBJ2-6
DNA: TGTGCCAGCAGCTTACTTTACGGGGTCCTCTCTGGGGCCAACGTCCTGACTTTC
CDR3: CASSLLYGVLSGANVLTF

size: .
V: TRBV5-1
D: TRBD2
J: TRBJ2-5
DNA: TGCGCCAGCAGCCCCCAGACTAGCGGACAAGAGACCCAGTACTTC
CDR3: CASSPQTSGQETQYF

size: once
V: TRBV4-1
D: .
J: TRBJ1-2
DNA: TGCGCCAGCAGCCAAGCCGGGGGGGGGCCCGGTGGCTACACCTTC
CDR3: CASSQAGGGPGGYTF

size: .
V: TRBV3-1/TRBV3-2
D: .
J: TRBJ1-4
DNA: TGTGCCAGCAGCCAAGATTCCCGGTATGGACAGTCTGCAACTAATGAAAAACTGTTTTTT
CDR3: CASSQDSRYGQSATNEKLFF

size: .
V: TRBV7-3
D: TRBD1
J: TRBJ1-2
DNA: TGTGCCAGCAGCTCGGCAGGGGGCTATGGCTACACCTTC
CDR3: CASSSAGGYGYTF

size: .
V: TRBV30
D: TRBD2
J: TRBJ2-1
DNA: TGTGCCTGGAGTGAACTAGCGGACTACAATGAGCAGTTCTTC
CDR3: CAWSELADYNEQFF

size: .
V: TRBV7-2
D: TRBD2
J: TRBJ2-3
DNA: TGTGCCAGCAGCTTAGTTCCGGAGGGAGGGCCGCAGTATTTT
CDR3: CASSLVPEGGPQYF

size: .
V: TRBV5-4
D: TRBD1
J: TRBJ1-1
DNA: TGTGCCAGCAGCGGGCCATCAGGGGGACCCGAAGCTTTCTTT
CDR3: CASSGPSGGPEAFF

size: .
V: TRBV6-5
D: TRBD2
J: TRBJ2-7
DNA: TGTGCCAGCAGCACCAGACTAGCGGGGGCCTACGAGCAGTACTTC
CDR3: CASSTRLAGAYEQYF

size: .
V: TRBV29-1
D: .
J: TRBJ1-1
DNA: TGCAGCGTTGACTATGGAGCCATGAACACTGAAGCTTTCTTT
CDR3: CSVDYGAMNTEAFF

size: .
V: TRBV5-1
D: .
J: TRBJ2-1
DNA: TGCGCCAGCAGCTTCCCTTCACCGACTAGATTGGAACAGTTCTTC
CDR3: CASSFPSPTRLEQFF

size: .
V: TRBV28
D: TRBD1
J: TRBJ2-7
DNA: TGTGCCAGCAGTATCCGGGACAGGACCTACGAGCAGTACTTC
CDR3: CASSIRDRTYEQYF

size: .
V: TRBV6-2/TRBV6-3
D: .
J: TRBJ2-2
DNA: TGTGCCAGCAGCCGCGGACTACTGAACACCGGGGAGCTGTTTTTT
CDR3: CASSRGLLNTGELFF

size: .
V: TRBV30
D: TRBD2
J: TRBJ2-1
DNA: TGTGCCTGGAGTAGCGGGAGGGCCGACAATGAGCAGTTCTTC
CDR3: CAWSSGRADNEQFF